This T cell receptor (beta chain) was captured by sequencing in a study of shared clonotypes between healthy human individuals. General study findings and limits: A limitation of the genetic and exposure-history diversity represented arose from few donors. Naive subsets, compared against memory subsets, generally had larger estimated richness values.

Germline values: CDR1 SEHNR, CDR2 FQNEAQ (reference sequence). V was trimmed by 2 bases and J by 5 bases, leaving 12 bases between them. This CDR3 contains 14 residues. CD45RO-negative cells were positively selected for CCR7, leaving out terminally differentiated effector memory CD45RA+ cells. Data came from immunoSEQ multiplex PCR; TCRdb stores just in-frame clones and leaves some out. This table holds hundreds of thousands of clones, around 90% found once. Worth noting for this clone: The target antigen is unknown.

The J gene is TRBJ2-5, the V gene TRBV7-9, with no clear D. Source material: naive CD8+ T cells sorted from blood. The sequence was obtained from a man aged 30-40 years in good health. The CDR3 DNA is TGTGCCAGCAGCTTACTCGAGACACGGGAGACCCAGTACTTC. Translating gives CASSLLETRETQYF.